The 22 T cell receptor delta chains below come from one sample, sequenced in a study of delta chains in infants with herpesvirus infections. Reverse transcription of PBMC RNA used primers specific for the gamma and delta chains. TCRdb applied CATT to the RT-PCR reads for clone calling. There are 1,400 or so delta-chain clones in the sample; less than 9% occur only once, and 10% lies in the top ten. This specimen consisted of peripheral blood, obtained at time point 1 of longitudinal follow-up. Receptors were obtained from a human donor who was a Ugandan infant, either HIV-exposed or HIV-unexposed (not recorded which).

This clone was picked up a small number of times. The gene calls are TRDV2 and TRDJ3; unclear D gene. TCRdb does not report a J gene; here it was assigned by matching the DNA to germline references. The CDR3 runs to 17 residues. Germline V CDR1 and CDR2: GEAIGNYY, EKD. Deletions cut 0 bases from V and 4 bases from J, with 12 bases between. The CDR3 here is CACDTVQSSWDTRQMFF. DNA for the CDR3: TGTGCCTGTGACACCGTACAAAGCTCGTGGGACACCCGACAGATGTTTTTC.

The chain links TRDV1 to TRDJ2; 9 nucleotides match TRDD3. Germline V gene sequence: CDR1 TSWWSYY, CDR2 QGS. There are 24 residues in the CDR3. V lost 0 bases and J lost 9; bases outside the gene matches: 32. The CDR3 DNA reads TGTGCTCTTGGGGAACTAATGTATTTCGGGCTGGGGATACGCCCACCCCTGAGGGCCACACAACTCTTCTTT. Translation: CALGELMYFGLGIRPPLRATQLFF.

This chain joins TRDV1 and TRDJ1; TRDD2 matches 7 bases. V lost 3 bases, J lost 1 base, and 11 bases stayed unmatched. The CDR3 is 17 amino acids. Germline CDR1 and CDR2: TSWWSYY and QGS. The chain's CDR3 is CALGEIYSYRGTDKLIF. CDR3 DNA: TGTGCTCTTGGGGAGATCTATTCCTACCGGGGCACCGATAAACTCATCTTT.

By sample share, this clone is medium-sized. The V and J genes are TRDV1 and TRDJ1; 11 nucleotides agree with TRDD3. The CDR3 is 25 residues long. Germline CDR1 is TSWWSYY and CDR2 is QGS. Trimming removed 0 bases from V and 4 bases from J; junction bases left unmatched: 31. CDR3 nucleotides: TGTGCTCTTGGGGAACTAGAACCCCCACATGGCCTTCCTCAGTTGGGGGATACGCGGAACGATAAACTCATCTTT. Protein sequence: CALGELEPPHGLPQLGDTRNDKLIF.

This clone is labeled as large. The chain is built from TRDV1 and TRDJ2, with 11 bases identical to TRDD3. Per the germline V gene, CDR1 is TSWWSYY and CDR2 is QGS. This CDR3 contains 21 residues. Unmatched junction bases numbered 16, after V lost 4 bases and J lost 0 bases. The CDR3 loop reads CALGGSMGDTRAPALTAQLFF. DNA of the CDR3: TGTGCTCTTGGGGGCTCCATGGGGGATACGAGGGCCCCAGCTTTGACAGCACAACTCTTCTTT.

This clone is categorized as medium-sized. The V and J genes are TRDV2 and TRDJ3; 7 bases align to TRDD3. The V gene's germline CDR1 is GEAIGNYY and CDR2 EKD. The CDR3 contains 18 residues. V was clipped by 3 bases and J by 0 bases; unmatched bases: 7. The CDR3, as DNA: TGTGCCTGTGACCCACTGGGGTCCAGCTCCTGGGACACCCGACAGATGTTTTTC. This encodes CACDPLGSSSWDTRQMFF.

In its sample, this clone was seen a few times. The rearrangement joins TRDV1 to TRDJ1, with D unresolved. This CDR3 comprises 15 residues. V was cut by 3 bases and J by 7 bases, with 18 bases left in between. Per germline, CDR1 TSWWSYY and CDR2 QGS. In nucleotides, the CDR3 is TGTGCTCTTGGGGACTTTTGGACCTATCGTTTTAAACTCATCTTT. This gives the protein CALGDFWTYRFKLIF.

This clone has just a few counts. The rearrangement joins TRDV1 to TRDJ1; TRDD3 matches 8 bases. The CDR3 extends over 22 amino acids. CDR1 and CDR2 from the germline V gene are TSWWSYY and QGS. With V trimmed by 3 bases and J by 2 bases, 26 bases remained unmatched. The CDR3 is CALGDVLPYASSTGGDTDKLIF. In nucleotides, the CDR3 is TGTGCTCTTGGGGACGTCCTCCCCTACGCCTCAAGTACTGGGGGGGATACCGATAAACTCATCTTT.

This clone came up a few times. The CDR3 loop is CALGETFNGPYESGGIPYTDKLIF. In nucleotides, the CDR3 is TGTGCTCTTGGGGAAACTTTCAACGGCCCCTACGAGAGTGGGGGGATCCCGTACACCGATAAACTCATCTTT. The chain combines TRDV1 with TRDJ1; 7 nucleotides match TRDD3. J lost 0 bases, V lost 2 bases, and 30 bases had no gene match. There are 24 residues in the CDR3. Germline CDR1 reads TSWWSYY; CDR2 reads QGS.

For this clone: Given a much more abundant clone one base away, this may be a read error. The rearrangement joins TRDV1 to TRDJ1; 11 bases agree with TRDD3. Germline matching of the DNA provided the J gene here, since TCRdb leaves it blank. Trimming cost V 2 bases and J 8 bases; bases outside gene matches: 16. The length of the CDR3 is 18 residues. Germline V gives CDR1 TSWWSYY, CDR2 QGS. CDR3 sequence: CALGEFLPWGILGHKLIF. The DNA of the CDR3 is TGTGCTCTTGGGGAATTCCTACCCTGGGGGATACTGGGGCACAAACTCATCTTT.

A word on this clone: The sample carries other DNA sequences with the same CDR3. J is TRDJ1 and V is TRDV1, with a tentative D call TRDD3 (6 bases). The CDR3 length is 20 residues. V lost 2 bases and J lost 0, with 25 bases in between. Germline CDR1 is TSWWSYY and CDR2 is QGS. CDR3 sequence (DNA): TGTGCTCTTGGGGAATTGAGGCCCTGGGGAATACTCGGGAACACCGATAAACTCATCTTT. This translates into CALGELRPWGILGNTDKLIF.

This clone qualifies as large. This chain joins TRDV1 and TRDJ1; a weak D match, TRDD3 (7 bases). Germline values: CDR1 TSWWSYY, CDR2 QGS. The germline V and J ends were trimmed by 1 base and 0 bases, with 30 bases remaining between them. The CDR3 is 22 amino acids. The chain's CDR3 is CALGEQSLPSGWGDPYTDKLIF. The CDR3 region has the DNA TGTGCTCTTGGGGAACAAAGCCTTCCCTCGGGGTGGGGGGATCCGTACACCGATAAACTCATCTTT.

By proportion, this clone is large. The V call is TRDV1, the J call TRDJ1; TRDD3 matches at 9 bases. The CDR3 loop spans 22 amino acids. V shed 0 bases, J shed 0 bases, and the junction held 20 bases outside the gene matches. Germline loops: CDR1 TSWWSYY, CDR2 QGS. The CDR3 spells CALGELILHTPRAGGYTDKLIF. In DNA, the CDR3 is TGTGCTCTTGGGGAACTCATCCTACACACTCCCCGGGCTGGGGGATACACCGATAAACTCATCTTT.

By frequency in the sample, this clone is medium-sized (0.01 to 0.1%). The chain links TRDV1 to TRDJ1, with 8 nucleotides matching TRDD3. TCRdb offers no J gene call, so here the DNA was matched to germline to obtain one. The CDR3 spans 24 residues. Germline loops: CDR1 TSWWSYY, CDR2 QGS. The junction had 31 bases not matched to a gene; V was cut back by 4 bases and J by 0 bases. Written as DNA, the CDR3 is TGTGCTCTTGGGGGGCACCGGTCCTACGTTCTGGGGGACCCTCAGGAAAAGTACACCGATAAACTCATCTTT. Translated, it gives CALGGHRSYVLGDPQEKYTDKLIF.

The chain combines TRDV2 with TRDJ3; 10 bases map to TRDD3. The J gene was missing in TCRdb and was found by matching the end of the DNA to germline. The CDR3 is 19 amino acids. V shed 3 bases and J 0 bases; nucleotides not matched to a gene: 7. CDR1 is GEAIGNYY and CDR2 is EKD in the germline V gene. CDR3: CACDHTGGFSSWDTRQMFF. CDR3 in DNA: TGTGCCTGTGACCATACTGGGGGATTTAGCTCCTGGGACACCCGACAGATGTTTTTC.

By its share, this clone is large. The rearrangement uses TRAV29/DV5 and TRDJ1; TRDD3 matches 11 bases. The junction had 15 bases not matched to a gene; V was cut back by 0 bases and J by 8 bases. Germline CDR1 is NSMFDY and CDR2 is ISSIKDK. This CDR3 region has 17 residues. This CDR3 reads CAASVTYGGWGIPKLIF. CDR3 in DNA: TGTGCAGCAAGCGTTACCTACGGGGGCTGGGGGATACCCAAACTCATCTTT.

Comments on this clone: A single base is all that separates this from a far larger clone, so a read error is likely. V usage is TRDV2 and J usage is TRDJ1; 8 nucleotides agree with TRDD3. TCRdb is silent on the J gene; assignment here came from matching the DNA to germline. The CDR3 extends over 14 amino acids. Per the germline V gene, CDR1 is GEAIGNYY and CDR2 is EKD. The CDR3 loop is CACDTWGYTNKLIF. The CDR3 DNA reads TGTGCCTGTGACACCTGGGGATACACCAATAAACTCATCTTT.

This clone ranks as medium-sized. The chain combines TRDV2 with TRDJ3; D is unresolved. CDR3 length: 19 residues. Trimming took 0 bases from V and 1 from J, leaving 15 bases between them. CDR1 is GEAIGNYY and CDR2 is EKD in the germline V gene. CDR3 sequence reads: CACDTGGWEGSWDTRQMFF. The CDR3 DNA reads TGTGCCTGTGACACCGGCGGATGGGAAGGGTCCTGGGACACCCGACAGATGTTTTTC.

This clone has more than one count but fewer than ten. A read error may be the cause here, since a much bigger clone is one base away. This sample also contains other DNA sequences that code for the same CDR3. The CDR3 here is CAYRSGSTPLLSNIFQGDKLIF. The CDR3 region has the DNA TGTGCTTATAGGAGCGGCTCTACTCCGTTGCTATCCAATATTTTTCAGGGCGATAAACTCATCTTT. This chain joins TRAV38-2/DV8 and TRDJ1; D gene ambiguous. V was clipped by 0 bases and J by 4 bases, with 34 bases between them. There are 22 residues in the CDR3. Germline lookup yields CDR1 TSESDYY and CDR2 QEAYKQQN.

The chain combines TRDV1 with TRDJ1; 9 bases are a match to TRDD3. This CDR3 spans 19 amino acids. With 1 base clipped from V and 6 bases from J, the junction kept 18 bases outside the gene matches. Germline assignment: CDR1 TSWWSYY and CDR2 QGS. This chain's CDR3 is CALGEPHGLLLTGGNKLIF. In nucleotides, the CDR3 is TGTGCTCTTGGGGAACCCCACGGCCTTCTCCTTACTGGGGGAAATAAACTCATCTTT.

This rearrangement joins TRDV2 to TRDJ2; TRDD3 aligns across 12 bases. Matching the DNA to germline supplied the J gene, which TCRdb does not give. V was clipped by 0 bases and J by 2 bases; unmatched bases: 3. This CDR3 comprises 17 residues. CDR1 and CDR2 from the germline V gene are GEAIGNYY and EKD. CDR3 in amino acids: CACDTLTGGYLTAQLFF. CDR3 DNA sequence: TGTGCCTGTGACACCCTTACTGGGGGATACTTGACAGCACAACTCTTCTTT.

In its sample, this clone ranks as large. There is no V gene call, and the J gene is TRDJ2; the table's D call, TRDD3, has no DNA check behind it. CDR3 length: 15 residues. This chain's CDR3 is CASPEGRYLTAQLFF. The CDR3 DNA is TGTGCCTCCCCTGAGGGGAGGTACTTGACAGCACAACTCTTCTTT.